This T cell receptor (beta chain) was sequenced for a study of T cells in localized non-small cell lung cancer. The method was immunoSEQ multiplex PCR; TCRdb's version includes in-frame clones alone and lacks a portion of them. The table shows roughly 77,000 clones, with more than 75% occurring only once. The CDR3 has 12 residues. Germline V gene data show CDR1 as MDHEN and CDR2 as SYDVKM. V gave up 11 bases and J gave up 4 bases; unmatched junction bases: 3. V usage is TRBV28 and J usage is TRBJ1-5; 9 nucleotides match TRBD1. The TCR originated in a woman aged 40-75 years with stage I squamous cell lung carcinoma. The material sequenced was peripheral blood, taken before any cancer treatment. This CDR3 reads CACGTGNQPQHF. The CDR3, as DNA: TGTGCCTGCGGGACAGGGAATCAGCCCCAGCATTTT.